Below, 21 T cell receptor beta chains from the same sample are listed, as sequenced in a study of T cell changes during pregnancy in multiple sclerosis. The data were produced by immunoSEQ multiplex PCR, yet TCRdb's version contains in-frame clones alone and is incomplete. Of roughly 72,000 clones in the sample, roughly 90% are singletons; the top ten hold around 0.96%. The sample was peripheral blood, taken in the first trimester of pregnancy. Receptor source: a female donor in good health, enrolled as a control in a pregnancy study.

This clone was counted between two and nine times. V gene TRBV5-1 combines with J gene TRBJ1-4; 8 bases agree with TRBD1. The ends lost 4 bases at V and 0 bases at J; junction bases unmatched: 8. This CDR3 has 17 residues. Germline V lookup: CDR1 SGHRS, CDR2 YFSETQ. For the CDR3, the DNA is TGCGCCAGCAGCGGCAGACAGGGGCGCGCAACTAATGAAAAACTGTTTTTT. The encoded protein is CASSGRQGRATNEKLFF.

The chain couples TRBV4-1 to TRBJ1-5; no clear D. Germline lookup yields CDR1 MGHRA and CDR2 YSYEKL. V was pared by 0 bases and J by 6 bases, with 18 bases between. This CDR3 is 17 amino acids long. CDR3 in DNA: TGCGCCAGCAGCCAAGATCTTACGGGTGCCCTAAGTCAGCCCCAGCATTTT. Its protein product is CASSQDLTGALSQPQHF.

In the case of this clone: Compared with germline, one end of the junction differs, possibly owing to a read error. V and J are TRBV7-2 and TRBJ1-2; 9 nucleotides align to TRBD1. The CDR3 has 14 amino acids. Germline V lookup: CDR1 SGHTA, CDR2 FQGNSA. This chain's CDR3 is CASSLAGQGYGYTF. The CDR3 DNA follows: TGTGCCAGCAGCCTAGCGGGACAGGGATATGGCTACACCTTC.

The rearrangement uses TRBV30 and TRBJ1-3; D perhaps matches TRBD1 (5 bases). This CDR3 spans 14 amino acids. Trimming took 3 bases from V and 1 from J, leaving 10 bases between them. Looked up from germline, CDR1 is GTSNPN and CDR2 is SVGIG (reference sequence). The chain's CDR3 is CAWSPGISGNTIYF. CDR3 in DNA: TGTGCCTGGAGCCCAGGGATTTCTGGAAACACCATATATTTT.

The chain combines TRBV7-2 with TRBJ2-7; no firm D call. The CDR3 is 13 amino acids. Trimming took off 1 base at V and 5 bases at J, with 9 bases between the two ends. Germline values: CDR1 SGHTA, CDR2 FQGNSA. For the CDR3, the DNA is TGTGCCAGCAGCTTAGAACTTCGTGACGAGCAGTACTTC. It translates to CASSLELRDEQYF.

The chain employs TRBV27 and TRBJ1-1; tentatively, D is TRBD1 (6 bases). V was trimmed by 4 bases and J by 10 bases, leaving 22 bases between them. CDR3 length: 15 amino acids. Per germline, CDR1 MNHEY and CDR2 SMNVEV (reference sequence). CDR3 in amino acids: CASSSPNRGAAGAFF. The CDR3 DNA reads as TGTGCCAGCAGTTCCCCCAACCGGGGGGCCGCGGGAGCTTTCTTT.

The chain recombines TRBV15 with TRBJ2-3, with D maybe TRBD2 (5 bases). This CDR3 is built from 16 residues. Trimming removed 0 bases from V and 2 bases from J, with 12 bases in between. Germline lookup yields CDR1 LNHNV and CDR2 YYDKDF (reference sequence). CDR3: CATSRDQAGSTDTQYF. As DNA, the CDR3 is TGTGCCACCAGCAGAGATCAGGCGGGCTCCACAGATACGCAGTATTTT.

The J gene is TRBJ1-2, the V gene TRBV7-9; D is perhaps TRBD1 (6 bases). Germline V gene sequence: CDR1 SEHNR, CDR2 FQNEAQ (reference sequence). The CDR3 covers 15 residues. Trimming left V 6 bases short and J 1 base short, with 15 bases between. This CDR3 is CASSNLGAHNYGYTF. The CDR3 region has the DNA TGTGCCAGCAGTAACTTGGGGGCTCATAACTATGGCTACACCTTC.

The gene calls are TRBV4-3 and TRBJ2-2; weak D call: TRBD1 (6 bases). Deletions cut 2 bases from V and 8 bases from J, with 9 bases between. The germline gives CDR1 LGHNA, CDR2 YSLEER. This CDR3 region has 13 residues. CDR3 bases: TGCGCCAGCAGCCAAAACAGGGCTGGGGAGCTGTTTTTT. Translated, it gives CASSQNRAGELFF.

This rearrangement joins TRBV5-1 to TRBJ2-1; possibly TRBD2 for D (5 bases). The CDR3 sequence is 16 residues long. CDR1 is SGHRS, CDR2 YFSETQ, per germline. V was cut by 0 bases and J by 0 bases, with 10 bases left in between. For the CDR3, the DNA is TGCGCCAGCAGCTTGGAACTAGGATTCTCCTACAATGAGCAGTTCTTC. This encodes CASSLELGFSYNEQFF.

Here the CDR3 DNA reads TGTGCCAGCAGCTTTTCCGGGAGAAGGATGAGCAATGAGCAGTTCTTC. Translated, it gives CASSFSGRRMSNEQFF. The genes are TRBV7-9 and TRBJ2-1, with D maybe TRBD2 (6 bases). The CDR3 has 16 residues. V was clipped by 3 bases and J by 6 bases, with 18 bases between them. The germline V gene encodes CDR1 SEHNR and CDR2 FQNEAQ (reference sequence).

V usage is TRBV5-1 and J usage is TRBJ1-2; no reliable D call. CDR3 length: 15 amino acids. CDR1 is SGHRS and CDR2 is YFSETQ in the germline V gene. The V and J ends lost 3 bases and 0 bases respectively, with 12 bases between them. DNA of the CDR3: TGCGCCAGCAGCTCGGTCTTCCCTGCTAACTATGGCTACACCTTC. As protein: CASSSVFPANYGYTF.

The chain employs TRBV4-3 and TRBJ2-7; weak D call: TRBD1 (6 bases). Germline CDR1 is LGHNA and CDR2 is YSLEER. Trimming took off 1 base at V and 0 bases at J, with 10 bases between the two ends. This CDR3 region has 15 residues. The CDR3 reads CASSQVQDSSYEQYF. DNA of the CDR3: TGCGCCAGCAGCCAAGTACAGGACAGCTCCTACGAGCAGTACTTC.

V is TRBV27 and J is TRBJ1-6; D is unclear. Trimming removed 6 bases at V and 5 bases at J, with 14 bases between. Looked up from germline, CDR1 is MNHEY and CDR2 is SMNVEV (reference sequence). This CDR3 region has 15 residues. Here the CDR3 DNA reads TGTGCCAGCAGGCCCCACCCGGGGAATAATTCACCCCTCCACTTT. It translates to CASRPHPGNNSPLHF.

V usage is TRBV2 and J usage is TRBJ2-7, with 7 bases lining up with TRBD2. Losses at the gene ends were 10 bases for V and 7 bases for J; bases not matched to a gene: 4. The CDR3 runs 10 residues. The germline V gene has CDR1 SNHLY and CDR2 FYNNEI. DNA for the CDR3: TGTGCCACCAGCGGGGAGGAGCAGTACTTC. This gives the protein CATSGEEQYF. Full variable domain (remainder filled in from reference TRBV2 and TRBJ2-7): EPEVTQTPSHQVTQMGQEVILRCVPISNHLYFYWYRQILGQKVEFLVSFYNNEISEKSEIFDDQFSVERPDGSNFTLKIRSTKLEDSAMYFCATSGEEQYFGPGTRLTVT.

The genes are TRBV7-6 and TRBJ2-1; TRBD2 agrees at 7 bases. Germline CDR1 reads SGHVS; CDR2 reads FNYEAQ. This CDR3 is built from 12 residues. V was pared by 3 bases and J by 9 bases, with 2 bases of the junction left unmatched. The CDR3 DNA reads as TGTGCCAGCAGCTTGGGGAGGGGTGAGCAGTTCTTC. Translation: CASSLGRGEQFF.

Only a few counts were recorded for this clone. This sequence joins TRBV21-1 and TRBJ2-7; TRBD2, as called in the table, went unchecked against the DNA. TRBV21-1 counts as a pseudogene. This CDR3 has 13 amino acids. CDR3 sequence (DNA): TGTGCCAGCAGCTCCCTAGCGGGGTGGGAGCAGTACTTC. As protein: CASSSLAGWEQYF.

J is TRBJ1-2 and V is TRBV15; D is uncertain. The germline V and J ends were trimmed by 0 bases and 5 bases, with 13 bases remaining between them. The CDR3 is made up of 15 amino acids. Per the germline V gene, CDR1 is LNHNV and CDR2 is YYDKDF (reference sequence). Written as DNA, the CDR3 is TGTGCCACCAGCAGAGATATGGGCCCAAGTTATGGCTACACCTTC. Translated, it gives CATSRDMGPSYGYTF.

The chain links TRBV7-9 to TRBJ1-5, with D possibly being TRBD1 (6 bases). The CDR3 runs 15 residues. Germline values: CDR1 SEHNR, CDR2 FQNEAQ (reference sequence). V was cut by 2 bases and J by 8 bases, with 16 bases left in between. The CDR3 nucleotides are TGTGCCAGCAGCTTATTGGGGGGGCAATTTGAGCCCCAGCATTTT. It encodes CASSLLGGQFEPQHF. Full variable domain (missing parts from reference TRBV7-9 and TRBJ1-5): DTGVSQNPRHKITKRGQNVTFRCDPISEHNRLYWYRQTLGQGPEFLTYFQNEAQLEKSRLLSDRFSAERPKGSFSTLEIQRTEQGDSAMYLCASSLLGGQFEPQHFGDGTRLSIL.

Here the CDR3 DNA reads TGTGCCAGCAGCTCGTTACCGGGCGAGGGGGAGGCTTTCTTT. This gives the protein CASSSLPGEGEAFF. V is TRBV7-9 and J is TRBJ1-1; weak D call: TRBD1 (6 bases). The germline CDR1 and CDR2 sequences are SEHNR and FQNEAQ (reference sequence). V lost 4 bases, J lost 11 bases, and 20 bases lay in between. The CDR3 spans 14 residues.

The chain uses TRBV2 and TRBJ2-7; no firm D call. Trimming cost V 3 bases and J 3 bases, with 15 bases left between them. Looked up from germline, CDR1 is SNHLY and CDR2 is FYNNEI. The CDR3 is 15 amino acids. The CDR3 here is CASSETTVLLYEQYF. In nucleotides, the CDR3 is TGTGCCAGCAGTGAGACAACCGTACTTCTCTACGAGCAGTACTTC.